This T cell receptor beta chain was recovered during a study of early T cells in non-severe SARS-CoV-2 infection. TCRdb re-called the 5' RACE reads through MiXCR, storing one row per CDR3 protein. Of around 66,000 distinct CDR3 sequences in the sample, less than 15% were seen once. This clonotype was seen many times. Per the germline V gene, CDR1 is MGHDK and CDR2 is SYGVNS. The CDR3 is 13 amino acids. V gave up 4 bases and J gave up 10 bases, with 14 bases separating them. The V and J genes are TRBV25-1 and TRBJ2-1, with D uncertain. Sequencing was carried out using whole blood. The source of this sequence is an adult who was a healthcare worker with PCR-confirmed SARS-CoV-2 infection or an uninfected control (not recorded which). The CDR3 region has the DNA TGTGCCAGCAGTGTCGGACGCCGAGAGGAGCAGTTCTTC. Encoded protein: CASSVGRREEQFF.